This passage covers 3 T cell receptor beta chains from one sample sequenced in a study of OX40 agonist ivuxolimab in advanced cancers. Measured with immunoSEQ multiplex PCR; TCRdb has only the in-frame clones, and not every one. The sample shows about 90,000 clones, approximately 91% of them seen only once. The material was CD4+ or CD8+ T cells sorted from blood, obtained in a trial of the OX40 agonist ivuxolimab. The receptors originated from an adult with an advanced solid tumor such as melanoma, head and neck, liver or kidney cancer.

The chain links TRBV2 to TRBJ2-7; 8 bases are shared with TRBD2. The CDR3 is made up of 14 amino acids. The germline V gene encodes CDR1 SNHLY and CDR2 FYNNEI. With V trimmed by 7 bases and J by 0 bases, 5 bases remained unmatched. Here the CDR3 DNA reads TGTGCCAGCATGGTAGCGGGGTACTCCTACGAGCAGTACTTC. It specifies CASMVAGYSYEQYF.

V and J are TRBV9 and TRBJ2-1; D ambiguous. CDR3 size: 14 residues. With 0 bases removed from V and 9 bases from J, the gap between germline ends came to 13 bases. Germline CDR1 is SGDLS and CDR2 is YYNGEE. This chain's CDR3 is CASSVAVRISEQFF. CDR3 coding DNA: TGTGCCAGCAGCGTAGCTGTCCGGATCAGTGAGCAGTTCTTC.

The chain carries TRBV19 and TRBJ1-5; D is unclear. The germline CDR1 and CDR2 sequences are LNHDA and SQIVND (reference sequence). Trimming shortened V by 3 bases and J by 7 bases, and 13 bases separated the two germline ends. This CDR3 is 14 amino acids long. The CDR3, as DNA: TGTGCCAGTAGTATTGCCCCGGGTTCCCAGCCCCAGCATTTT. Protein product: CASSIAPGSQPQHF.